Here is one TCR beta chain with its context. Its target is not known. Anyone with autoimmune disease history or systemic immunosuppression was excluded. The sample originates from a study of OX40 agonist ivuxolimab in advanced cancers. For the study at large: The patients got ivuxolimab, which is an agonistic anti-OX40 (CD134) antibody. Dose-escalation patients had hepatocellular carcinoma, melanoma, renal cell or head and neck cancer.

CDR1 SGHTA and CDR2 FQGNSA come from the germline V gene. J lost 5 bases, V lost 5 bases, and 14 bases had no gene match. The CDR3 extends over 18 amino acids. Notes on the study in general: Compared with CD4+, CD8+ T cells on average had more expanded clones.

Sequenced by immunoSEQ multiplex PCR; TCRdb stores in-frame clones only, minus some. The table shows 100,000 or so clones, with around 94% occurring only once. The sequences come from CD4+ or CD8+ T cells sorted from blood, collected in a trial of the OX40 agonist ivuxolimab. The V gene is TRBV7-2, the J gene TRBJ2-3, with TRBD2 matching 12 bases. This sequence originates from an adult with an advanced solid tumor such as melanoma, head and neck, liver or kidney cancer. The CDR3 sequence: CASSRFRLAGGREDTQYF. The CDR3 nucleotides are TGTGCCAGCAGCCGCTTTCGGCTAGCGGGGGGGCGGGAAGATACGCAGTATTTT.